The 30 T cell receptor beta chains below were found in one sample sequenced in a study of T cells in Graves' hyperthyroidism and ophthalmopathy. Amplified TCR beta CDR3 regions derived from RNA transcripts. TCR CDR3 regions were first amplified by RT-PCR with HTBI primers. A single record per CDR3 protein comes from TCRdb applying MiXCR to the multiplex PCR reads. The data show roughly 580,000 distinct CDR3 sequences, over 11% seen once. The material sequenced was blood. Receptors were obtained from a woman aged 30 to 39 with Graves' hyperthyroidism that later progressed to Graves' ophthalmopathy.

This clonotype was counted many times. The chain carries TRBV24-1 and TRBJ2-2; TRBD2 matches at 11 bases. Germline V gives CDR1 KGHDR, CDR2 SFDVKD. With V trimmed by 5 bases and J by 2 bases, 3 bases remained unmatched. The CDR3 is 16 residues long. The CDR3 here is CATSALAGGNTGELFF. The CDR3 DNA reads as TGTGCCACCAGTGCCCTAGCGGGAGGTAACACCGGGGAGCTGTTTTTT.

This clonotype has ten or more counts. This sequence joins TRBV28 and TRBJ1-2; TRBD1 is a possible D gene (5 bases). The CDR3 sequence is 11 residues long. The V end was cut by 8 bases, the J end by 4 bases, with 8 bases between. Germline CDR1 is MDHEN and CDR2 is SYDVKM. This chain's CDR3 is CASSRAYGYTF. The CDR3 nucleotides read TGTGCCAGCTCCAGGGCCTATGGCTACACCTTC.

The rearrangement joins TRBV7-8 to TRBJ1-3, with D uncertain. The CDR3 runs to 14 residues. Looked up from germline, CDR1 is SGHVS and CDR2 is FQNEAQ. Trimming removed 5 bases from V and 1 base from J, with 9 bases in between. The CDR3 DNA is TGTGCCAGCAGCCAGACTACATCTGGAAACACCATATATTTT. Protein sequence: CASSQTTSGNTIYF.

J is TRBJ2-1 and V is TRBV20-1, with 7 bases matching TRBD1. Trimming removed 0 bases from V and 4 bases from J; junction bases left unmatched: 6. Germline V gene lookup returns CDR1 DFQATT and CDR2 SNEGSKA (reference sequence). The CDR3 loop spans 15 amino acids. The CDR3 here is CSARDLRGQYNEQFF. For the CDR3, the DNA is TGCAGTGCTAGAGATTTGAGGGGGCAATACAATGAGCAGTTCTTC.

Remarks on this clonotype: A read error may be the cause here, since a much bigger clone is one base away. This chain joins TRBV2 and TRBJ1-3; perhaps TRBD1 as D (5 bases). CDR3 size: 14 residues. Germline V lookup: CDR1 SNHLY, CDR2 FYNNEI. V shed 7 bases and J shed 0 bases, with 10 bases lying between them. CDR3 nucleotides: TGTGCCAGCAAACGGGGGAACTCTGGAAACACCATATATTTT. Translation: CASKRGNSGNTIYF.

This clonotype was observed at least ten times. This chain uses TRBV29-1 with TRBJ1-2; D may be TRBD1 (6 bases). The V gene's germline CDR1 is SQVTM and CDR2 ANQGSEA. The CDR3 extends over 13 amino acids. The DNA for the CDR3 is TGCATGGCGGGGATCGGGGGCCCTTATGGCTACACCTTC. Amino acid sequence: CMAGIGGPYGYTF.

In its sample, this clonotype was seen many times. V and J are TRBV12-3 or TRBV12-4 and TRBJ2-1, with 7 bases that match TRBD2. This CDR3 comprises 14 residues. The trim removed 2 bases at V and 8 bases at J, leaving 6 bases unmatched. CDR3 loop: CASSLMGEGHEQFF. The DNA for the CDR3 is TGTGCCAGCAGTTTAATGGGGGAGGGCCATGAGCAGTTCTTC.

This clonotype was seen many times. The genes are TRBV24-1 and TRBJ2-2; 8 bases agree with TRBD1. Per the germline V gene, CDR1 is KGHDR and CDR2 is SFDVKD. J lost 1 base, V lost 4 bases, and 4 bases had no gene match. The length of the CDR3 is 16 residues. The CDR3 protein is CATSEPGQGNTGELFF. CDR3 DNA: TGTGCCACCAGTGAGCCTGGACAGGGGAACACCGGGGAGCTGTTTTTT.

This clonotype has just a few counts. The CDR3, as DNA: TGTGCCAGCACCGCCGGGGAGGGGGGCGGCTACACCTTC. It encodes CASTAGEGGGYTF. The chain carries TRBV2 and TRBJ1-2; D perhaps matches TRBD1 (6 bases). The ends were cut back, 7 bases at V and 8 bases at J, with 17 bases in the middle. This CDR3 contains 13 residues. Germline assignment: CDR1 SNHLY and CDR2 FYNNEI.

This clonotype was seen only a few times. This chain connects TRBV20-1 to TRBJ1-1; D gene unclear. Germline-derived CDR1 and CDR2 are DFQATT and SNEGSKA (reference sequence). V shed 1 base and J shed 1 base, with 10 bases lying between them. This CDR3 spans 14 amino acids. As DNA, the CDR3 is TGCAGTGCTAGAGCTCTCCCGAGGAACACTGAAGCTTTCTTT. It codes for CSARALPRNTEAFF.

The chain uses TRBV20-1 and TRBJ1-1; D not resolved. The CDR3 contains 12 residues. Germline loops: CDR1 DFQATT, CDR2 SNEGSKA (reference sequence). The V end lost 2 bases, the J end lost 1 base, and 5 bases lay between the germline ends. The CDR3 here is CSARSPNTEAFF. CDR3 bases: TGCAGTGCTAGATCCCCGAACACTGAAGCTTTCTTT.

The chain uses TRBV16 and TRBJ1-2; no reliable D call. Per germline, CDR1 KGHSY and CDR2 FQNENV. Trimming shortened V by 4 bases and J by 4 bases, and 7 bases separated the two germline ends. The CDR3 contains 12 residues. The CDR3 nucleotides read TGTGCCAGCAGCCGGCAGTCCTATGGCTACACCTTC. This sequence encodes CASSRQSYGYTF.

Comments on this clonotype: This may arise from a read error, as a much more abundant clone is one base away. The chain links TRBV5-4 to TRBJ1-2; D gene ambiguous. This CDR3 region has 12 residues. Germline V gives CDR1 SGHNT, CDR2 YYREEE (reference sequence). V shed 2 bases and J shed 4 bases, with 6 bases lying between them. Here the CDR3 reads CASSLNSYGYTF. CDR3 sequence (DNA): TGTGCCAGCAGCTTAAACAGCTATGGCTACACCTTC. Together with reference TRBV5-4 and TRBJ1-2, the CDR3 gives the full variable domain: ETGVTQSPTHLIKTRGQQVTLRCSSQSGHNTVSWYQQALGQGPQFIFQYYREEENGRGNFPPRFSGLQFPNYSSELNVNALELDDSALYLCASSLNSYGYTFGSGTRLTVV.

The chain carries TRBV5-6 and TRBJ1-2, with a possible D match to TRBD1 (5 bases). Per the germline V gene, CDR1 is SGHDT and CDR2 is YYEEEE. Trimming removed 0 bases at V and 3 bases at J, with 12 bases between. CDR3 length equals 15 residues. This CDR3 reads CASSLGWGWDYGYTF. The CDR3 DNA follows: TGTGCCAGCAGCTTGGGTTGGGGCTGGGACTATGGCTACACCTTC.

This chain uses TRBV11-2 with TRBJ2-1, with 7 bases that match TRBD2. CDR3 length: 16 residues. Germline V gene lookup returns CDR1 SGHAT and CDR2 FQNNGV. V lost 0 bases and J lost 6; bases outside the gene matches: 8. The CDR3 DNA reads TGTGCCAGCAGCTTAGATGCGGGAGTACCGTTCAATGAGCAGTTCTTC. Amino acids: CASSLDAGVPFNEQFF.

This clonotype appeared many times. The chain employs TRBV7-2 and TRBJ1-2; D is perhaps TRBD1 (6 bases). With 5 bases removed from V and 8 bases from J, the gap between germline ends came to 18 bases. The V gene's germline CDR1 is SGHTA and CDR2 FQGNSA. This CDR3 has 14 residues. The CDR3 sequence: CASSASRGAVGYTF. In DNA, the CDR3 is TGTGCCAGCAGCGCTAGTCGGGGGGCAGTAGGCTACACCTTC.

This clonotype has more than one count but fewer than ten. The CDR3 sequence: CASSLSLAGVLNEQFF. The DNA of the CDR3 is TGTGCCAGCAGTCTAAGCCTAGCGGGGGTGCTAAATGAGCAGTTCTTC. This chain links TRBV6-2 or TRBV6-3 with TRBJ2-1; 10 bases are shared with TRBD2. The CDR3 covers 16 residues. Trimming took 5 bases from V and 7 from J; bases not matched to a gene: 11. Germline CDR1 reads MNHEY; CDR2 reads SVGEGT.

At least ten counts were recorded for this clonotype. This chain joins TRBV12-3 or TRBV12-4 and TRBJ2-3, with D uncertain. Trimming removed 1 base from V and 2 bases from J, with 13 bases in between. CDR3 size: 16 residues. CDR3 sequence reads: CASSLVAPLVTDTQYF. The CDR3 DNA sequence: TGTGCCAGCAGTTTAGTGGCACCTTTAGTCACAGATACGCAGTATTTT.

The chain links TRBV3-1 to TRBJ2-7, with 9 bases aligning to TRBD2. The CDR3 is made up of 15 amino acids. Germline V gene lookup returns CDR1 LGHDT and CDR2 YNNKEL (reference sequence). The trim removed 5 bases at V and 5 bases at J, leaving 10 bases unmatched. CDR3 sequence reads: CASSSGGGGEDEQYF. The CDR3 bases are TGTGCCAGCAGCTCCGGCGGGGGGGGCGAAGACGAGCAGTACTTC.

A remark on this clonotype: At one boundary the junction diverges from the germline segment, which might be a read error. The genes are TRBV24-1 and TRBJ2-1; perhaps TRBD1 as D (5 bases). Per the germline V gene, CDR1 is KGHDR and CDR2 is SFDVKD. This CDR3 contains 15 residues. CDR3 sequence reads: CVTMSVTASYNEQFF. The DNA of the CDR3 is TGTGTCACCATGTCGGTGACAGCCTCCTACAATGAGCAGTTCTTC.

The CDR3 here is CASSWGQGYNQPQHF. The DNA of the CDR3 is TGTGCCAGCAGCTGGGGACAGGGTTACAATCAGCCCCAGCATTTT. This rearrangement joins TRBV7-9 to TRBJ1-5; 9 bases align to TRBD1. Trimming cost V 4 bases and J 3 bases; bases outside gene matches: 4. Germline CDR1 SEHNR, CDR2 FQNEAQ (reference sequence). The CDR3 covers 15 residues.

In its sample, this clonotype was seen many times. The chain uses TRBV25-1 and TRBJ2-3, with 10 bases identical to TRBD1. Germline assignment: CDR1 MGHDK and CDR2 SYGVNS. Trimming took 1 base from V and 6 from J; bases not matched to a gene: 7. This CDR3 is 16 amino acids long. CDR3 coding DNA: TGTGCCAGCAGTGAATCCGGACAGGGGGTTTCTGATACGCAGTATTTT. The encoded protein is CASSESGQGVSDTQYF.

The V call is TRBV7-9, the J call TRBJ2-7; 8 nucleotides agree with TRBD2. V lost 8 bases and J lost 0; bases outside the gene matches: 9. The CDR3 has 15 amino acids. Germline CDR1 SEHNR, CDR2 FQNEAQ (reference sequence). The CDR3 nucleotides are TGTGCCAGCGGGGGGCAACTAGCGGCCTCCTACGAGCAGTACTTC. It yields the protein CASGGQLAASYEQYF. The variable domain in full, with the rest retrieved from reference TRBV7-9 and TRBJ2-7, is DTGVSQNPRHKITKRGQNVTFRCDPISEHNRLYWYRQTLGQGPEFLTYFQNEAQLEKSRLLSDRFSAERPKGSFSTLEIQRTEQGDSAMYLCASGGQLAASYEQYFGPGTRLTVT.

This clonotype was picked up many times. The chain employs TRBV11-3 and TRBJ1-3; D unresolved. Germline values: CDR1 SGHNT, CDR2 YENEEA. This CDR3 spans 17 amino acids. With 0 bases removed from V and 4 bases from J, the gap between germline ends came to 16 bases. This CDR3 reads CASSLEGAAHRGNTIYF. CDR3 bases: TGTGCCAGCAGCTTAGAAGGAGCAGCACACAGAGGAAACACCATATATTTT.

This chain uses TRBV25-1 with TRBJ2-1; TRBD2 matches at 8 bases. The J segment lost 6 bases and the V segment lost 6 bases, leaving 10 bases of the junction unmatched. The CDR3 totals 15 residues. Germline V gene lookup returns CDR1 MGHDK and CDR2 SYGVNS. CDR3 amino acids: CASRAPGLESNEQFF. The CDR3 nucleotides read TGTGCCAGCAGGGCACCGGGACTAGAGAGCAATGAGCAGTTCTTC.

This clonotype was seen ten or more times. One end of the junction is discordant with germline, which a read error may explain. The chain links TRBV12-3 or TRBV12-4 to TRBJ2-1; 12 positions match TRBD2. This CDR3 region has 15 residues. The CDR3 loop is CASSLAGGLSNEQFF. The CDR3 DNA reads as TGTGCCAGCAGTCTAGCGGGAGGGTTATCCAATGAGCAGTTCTTC.

Note on this clonotype: This may arise from a read error, as a much more abundant clone is one base away. This chain connects TRBV30 to TRBJ2-1; weak D call: TRBD2 (6 bases). Germline lookup yields CDR1 GTSNPN and CDR2 SVGIG (reference sequence). Trimming removed 0 bases at V and 5 bases at J, with 17 bases between. The CDR3 consists of 16 residues. The CDR3 sequence: CAWSVLVKRGNNEQFF. CDR3 DNA: TGTGCCTGGAGTGTACTAGTCAAACGGGGGAACAATGAGCAGTTCTTC.

The sample holds a few counts of this clonotype. The chain employs TRBV6-1 and TRBJ2-1, with TRBD2 matching over 8 bases. V trimming: 7 bases; J trimming: 5 bases; junction bases outside the gene matches: 10. The CDR3 is made up of 15 amino acids. Germline-derived CDR1 and CDR2 are MNHNS and SASEGT. The CDR3 here is CASTDGGEGHNEQFF. The DNA of the CDR3 is TGTGCCAGCACCGACGGGGGGGAGGGCCACAATGAGCAGTTCTTC.

This clonotype was seen a handful of times. CDR3 sequence reads: CASSARTYEQYF. The CDR3 nucleotides read TGTGCCAGTAGTGCCCGAACCTACGAGCAGTACTTC. The chain carries TRBV19 and TRBJ2-7; D unclear. The CDR3 is 12 amino acids. Between the trimmed V and J ends, which lost 5 bases and 2 bases, there was a span of 7 bases. Per the germline V gene, CDR1 is LNHDA and CDR2 is SQIVND (reference sequence).

Of note for this clonotype: This sequence may be a read error, since a much larger clone differs from it by one base. The CDR3 region has the DNA TGTGCCAGCAGTGATCGTGGGAAGATGGCCCAAGAGACCCAGTACTTC. Its protein product is CASSDRGKMAQETQYF. The chain carries TRBV12-3 or TRBV12-4 and TRBJ2-5; D not resolved. This CDR3 has 16 amino acids. Trimming left V 5 bases short and J 1 base short, with 17 bases between.